Below are 27 T cell receptor beta chains sequenced from a single sample in a study of T-cell reconstitution after alpha-beta-depleted transplantation in children. Unique molecular identifiers were incorporated when the TCRbeta library was constructed. MiXCR, run by TCRdb on the PCR reads, gives a single entry per CDR3 protein. There are 230,000 or so distinct CDR3 sequences in the sample; around 9.7% occur only once, and roughly 5.1% lies in the top ten. Sequences were derived from PBMCs from the stem cell graft donor, sampled from the stem cell graft. The receptors derive from a human donor who donated a stem cell graft to a child with SCID.

This clonotype was observed many times. The chain couples TRBV29-1 to TRBJ2-1; TRBD2 matches at 7 bases. The ends lost 7 bases at V and 5 bases at J; junction bases unmatched: 11. This CDR3 has 14 amino acids. Germline V gene data show CDR1 as SQVTM and CDR2 as ANQGSEA. CDR3 loop: CSAELARSHNEQFF. In DNA form, the CDR3 reads TGCAGCGCCGAACTAGCGAGAAGTCACAATGAGCAGTTCTTC.

This clonotype has a count of ten or more. J is TRBJ2-3 and V is TRBV5-1, with D hard to call. V lost 1 base, J lost 0 bases, and 9 bases lay in between. The V gene's germline CDR1 is SGHRS and CDR2 YFSETQ. The CDR3 is 15 amino acids. The CDR3 DNA follows: TGCGCCAGCAGCTTGTCGCTAGACAGCACAGATACGCAGTATTTT. Translation: CASSLSLDSTDTQYF.

This clonotype was recorded many times. The chain couples TRBV7-9 to TRBJ1-2; no clear D gene. The CDR3 is 16 residues long. Germline V lookup: CDR1 SEHNR, CDR2 FQNEAQ (reference sequence). The ends were cut back, 5 bases at V and 4 bases at J, with 20 bases in the middle. As DNA, the CDR3 is TGTGCCAGCAGCCCACCCAGGCGGGGAGTCGGCTATGGCTACACCTTC. Residues: CASSPPRRGVGYGYTF.

In this sample, this clonotype turned up many times. This chain connects TRBV6-1 to TRBJ2-3; tentatively, D is TRBD1 (6 bases). The CDR3 length is 14 residues. Per germline, CDR1 MNHNS and CDR2 SASEGT. V lost 6 bases and J lost 4, with 14 bases in between. The CDR3: CASRDDDRSDTQYF. In DNA form, the CDR3 reads TGTGCCAGCAGGGACGATGACAGGTCAGATACGCAGTATTTT.

This clonotype was detected many times. The chain carries TRBV20-1 and TRBJ1-1; TRBD1 agrees at 9 bases. Germline trimming cut 6 bases from V and 1 base from J; bases unmatched to any gene: 9. The CDR3 has 15 residues. In germline, CDR1 is DFQATT, CDR2 SNEGSKA (reference sequence). The CDR3 loop is CSASIGTGRNTEAFF. Written as DNA, the CDR3 is TGCAGTGCCAGCATTGGGACAGGGCGGAACACTGAAGCTTTCTTT.

The rearrangement joins TRBV5-6 to TRBJ2-7, with D possibly TRBD1 on 6 matching bases. There are 13 residues in the CDR3. Germline CDR1 reads SGHDT; CDR2 reads YYEEEE. V lost 8 bases, J lost 4 bases, and 16 bases lay in between. The chain's CDR3 is CARGPGAPYEQYF. The CDR3 DNA reads as TGTGCCAGGGGGCCAGGGGCCCCTTACGAGCAGTACTTC.

This clonotype has at least ten counts. The rearrangement joins TRBV7-8 to TRBJ2-1; possible D gene TRBD2, 5 bases. The V end was cut by 4 bases, the J end by 6 bases, with 13 bases between. The CDR3 is 14 residues long. Germline V CDR1 and CDR2: SGHVS, FQNEAQ. CDR3 coding DNA: TGTGCCAGCAGCTCCTCGGACTTGCCCAATGAGCAGTTCTTC. Encoded protein: CASSSSDLPNEQFF.

This clonotype was observed at least ten times. The chain employs TRBV4-3 and TRBJ2-7; maybe TRBD2 (6 bases). The CDR3 totals 14 residues. Germline V gene lookup returns CDR1 LGHNA and CDR2 YSLEER. The V end lost 3 bases, the J end lost 5 bases, and 14 bases lay between the germline ends. In nucleotides, the CDR3 is TGCGCCAGCAGCCAGACGGGAGACTTCGACGAGCAGTACTTC. Protein: CASSQTGDFDEQYF.

This clonotype was counted many times. The genes are TRBV11-2 and TRBJ2-2; no clear D gene. V was clipped by 1 base and J by 2 bases, with 2 bases between them. From germline, CDR1 is SGHAT and CDR2 FQNNGV. The CDR3 consists of 13 residues. The CDR3 DNA reads as TGTGCCAGCAGCTTAGTAAACACCGGGGAGCTGTTTTTT. Its translation: CASSLVNTGELFF.

This clonotype has a count of ten or more. The rearrangement uses TRBV9 and TRBJ2-7, with 9 bases lining up with TRBD2. The CDR3 has 13 amino acids. Germline V gives CDR1 SGDLS, CDR2 YYNGEE. J lost 6 bases, V lost 1 base, and 2 bases had no gene match. The CDR3 protein is CASSVLSGGEQYF. CDR3 bases: TGTGCCAGCAGCGTACTTAGCGGGGGCGAGCAGTACTTC.

This clonotype was seen more than once but under ten times. This chain joins TRBV7-3 and TRBJ1-2, with 10 nucleotides matching TRBD1. The germline gives CDR1 SGHTA, CDR2 FQGTGA. The V segment lost 6 bases and the J segment 6 bases; nucleotides outside the gene matches: 10. This CDR3 contains 15 residues. The CDR3 DNA reads TGTGCCAGCAGTTCAACGGACAGGGGGTGGGATGGCTACACCTTC. Translating gives CASSSTDRGWDGYTF.

This clonotype was detected many times. The V call is TRBV27, the J call TRBJ2-3; D not resolved. Trimming removed 3 bases from V and 0 bases from J, with 10 bases in between. There are 15 residues in the CDR3. Germline CDR1 is MNHEY and CDR2 is SMNVEV (reference sequence). The CDR3 spells CASSLVKSSTDTQYF. CDR3 DNA sequence: TGTGCCAGCAGTTTGGTCAAATCTAGCACAGATACGCAGTATTTT.

This clonotype appeared many times. CDR3 coding DNA: TGTGCCAGCAGCCCCCACTCGATTACGGTGATGTATGGCTACACCTTC. The encoded protein is CASSPHSITVMYGYTF. This chain links TRBV7-2 with TRBJ1-2; D ambiguous. Trimming took 5 bases from V and 5 from J, leaving 21 bases between them. CDR1 is SGHTA and CDR2 is FQGNSA in the germline V gene. This CDR3 has 16 amino acids.

The table lists this clonotype with many counts. The gene calls are TRBV12-3 or TRBV12-4 and TRBJ2-3, with D possibly being TRBD2 (5 bases). The CDR3 covers 15 residues. With 5 bases removed from V and 5 bases from J, the gap between germline ends came to 17 bases. The CDR3 DNA follows: TGTGCCAGCAGTCCCGACGGGGTCCGGGGAGATACGCAGTATTTT. Amino acid sequence: CASSPDGVRGDTQYF.

This clonotype was counted many times. The chain recombines TRBV18 with TRBJ1-1, with a tentative D call TRBD1 (5 bases). Germline V gives CDR1 KGHSH, CDR2 LQKENI. The V gene lost 5 bases and the J gene lost 7 bases, with 17 bases spanning the gap. The CDR3 totals 14 residues. The CDR3 DNA reads TGTGCCAGCTCATCATCACTTCAGGGAAATGAAGCTTTCTTT. It yields the protein CASSSSLQGNEAFF.

The chain has TRBV30 and TRBJ2-7; D is undetermined. Deletions cut 5 bases from V and 4 bases from J, with 12 bases between. Per germline, CDR1 GTSNPN and CDR2 SVGIG (reference sequence). The CDR3 consists of 12 residues. As DNA, the CDR3 is TGTGCCTGGGGTAGCCGGGCGTACGAGCAGTACTTC. Translating gives CAWGSRAYEQYF.

This clonotype was recorded many times. CDR3 loop: CSARGDRDYEQYF. The DNA for the CDR3 is TGCAGTGCTAGGGGGGACAGGGACTACGAGCAGTACTTC. The gene calls are TRBV20-1 and TRBJ2-7; 9 bases match TRBD1. V shed 3 bases, J shed 3 bases, and the junction held 3 bases outside the gene matches. This CDR3 is built from 13 residues. Germline-derived CDR1 and CDR2 are DFQATT and SNEGSKA (reference sequence).

This clonotype was counted at least ten times. This sequence joins TRBV12-3 or TRBV12-4 and TRBJ2-1, with D uncertain. With 5 bases removed from V and 4 bases from J, the gap between germline ends came to 6 bases. The CDR3 is 12 amino acids. Here the CDR3 reads CASSNRYNEQFF. DNA for the CDR3: TGTGCCAGCAGTAATAGGTACAATGAGCAGTTCTTC.

The V call is TRBV29-1, the J call TRBJ2-5; 7 nucleotides line up with TRBD1. The V segment lost 6 bases and the J segment 3 bases; nucleotides outside the gene matches: 4. The CDR3 is made up of 12 amino acids. The V gene's germline CDR1 is SQVTM and CDR2 ANQGSEA. CDR3 bases: TGCAGCGTCGCCACAGGGGAAGAGACCCAGTACTTC. The encoded protein is CSVATGEETQYF.

The table lists this clonotype with many counts. The CDR3 bases are TGTGCCAGCAGCTTAGACCCGGCGACCGAGACCCAGTACTTC. This encodes CASSLDPATETQYF. The chain carries TRBV7-2 and TRBJ2-5; D not certain. Germline V CDR1 and CDR2: SGHTA, FQGNSA. V was cut by 1 base and J by 5 bases, with 11 bases left in between. The CDR3 covers 14 residues.

This clonotype turned up a few times. The rearrangement links TRBV20-1 to TRBJ2-7, with TRBD1 matching over 7 bases. The junction had 4 bases not matched to a gene; V was cut back by 5 bases and J by 3 bases. Per germline, CDR1 DFQATT and CDR2 SNEGSKA (reference sequence). The CDR3 runs 12 residues. The CDR3 DNA is TGCAGTGCTTGGGCAGGGGGCTACGAGCAGTACTTC. Protein: CSAWAGGYEQYF.

This clonotype was recorded many times. The chain links TRBV6-5 to TRBJ2-2, with 7 nucleotides matching TRBD2. The germline gives CDR1 MNHEY, CDR2 SVGAGI. The CDR3 is 17 residues long. The ends lost 1 base at V and 3 bases at J; junction bases unmatched: 8. The CDR3 here is CASSYWGGKGDTGELFF. In DNA form, the CDR3 reads TGTGCCAGCAGTTACTGGGGGGGGAAAGGGGACACCGGGGAGCTGTTTTTT.

There are many counts of this clonotype. The J gene is TRBJ2-1, the V gene TRBV11-2; 8 bases fit TRBD2. The J segment lost 7 bases and the V segment lost 1 base, leaving 9 bases of the junction unmatched. Germline V lookup: CDR1 SGHAT, CDR2 FQNNGV. This CDR3 is built from 16 residues. DNA of the CDR3: TGTGCCAGCAGCTTAGCGGGGGGGGTTTTTTCGAATGAGCAGTTCTTC. This sequence encodes CASSLAGGVFSNEQFF.

This clonotype was recorded at least ten times. The chain joins TRBV20-1 to TRBJ2-4; 10 nucleotides align to TRBD2. CDR3 length: 14 residues. J lost 6 bases, V lost 4 bases, and 6 bases had no gene match. CDR1 and CDR2 (germline): DFQATT, SNEGSKA (reference sequence). The DNA for the CDR3 is TGCAGTGCTACGGCTAGCGGGGGAACAAACATTCAGTACTTC. Protein product: CSATASGGTNIQYF.

This clonotype was counted many times. This chain links TRBV12-3 or TRBV12-4 with TRBJ1-6; D not certain. The CDR3 consists of 13 residues. V gave up 2 bases and J gave up 13 bases, with 12 bases separating them. The CDR3 bases are TGTGCCAGCAGTTTAAGTGATAGAGGGCCCCTCCACTTT. Translating gives CASSLSDRGPLHF.

This clonotype was observed at least ten times. The V gene is TRBV7-9, the J gene TRBJ2-1, with D possibly being TRBD2 (5 bases). The CDR3 has 16 residues. Trimming removed 2 bases at V and 0 bases at J, with 11 bases between. Germline CDR1 and CDR2: SEHNR and FQNEAQ (reference sequence). The CDR3 here is CASSLLAPYSYNEQFF. CDR3 nucleotides: TGTGCCAGCAGCTTACTAGCCCCCTACTCCTACAATGAGCAGTTCTTC.

In this sample, this clonotype turned up many times. The genes are TRBV5-1 and TRBJ2-2; 7 nucleotides line up with TRBD1. The germline V gene encodes CDR1 SGHRS and CDR2 YFSETQ. This CDR3 is 14 amino acids long. V lost 7 bases to trimming and J lost 2 bases; unmatched junction nucleotides: 5. CDR3 in amino acids: CASGDRYNTGELFF. The CDR3 DNA follows: TGCGCCAGCGGGGACAGATACAACACCGGGGAGCTGTTTTTT.